Below, 26 T cell receptor beta chains from the same sample are listed, as sequenced in a study of cytomegalovirus exposure and HLA in healthy donors. The PCR was carried out with 60 Vbeta primers and 13 Jbeta primers. Profiled with immunoSEQ multiplex PCR; TCRdb holds only in-frame clones, not every one. The table includes roughly 100,000 clones, around 15% detected once. Sequences were obtained from PBMCs. These TCRs come from a female donor in good health and CMV-seronegative.

This clone was counted only a few times. The DNA for the CDR3 is TGCAGCGGGGGAGGACTAGTTCAGTCTGAGCAGTACTTC. Its protein is CSGGGLVQSEQYF. The chain has TRBV29-1 and TRBJ2-7; 7 nucleotides match TRBD2. The CDR3 totals 13 residues. CDR1 is SQVTM and CDR2 is ANQGSEA in the germline V gene. With V trimmed by 7 bases and J by 7 bases, 13 bases remained unmatched.

There are a few counts of this clone. This chain joins TRBV10-1 and TRBJ2-3; a weak D match, TRBD2 (7 bases). The CDR3 extends over 15 amino acids. V was shortened by 2 bases and J by 4 bases, with 13 bases between the two germline ends. CDR1 and CDR2 (germline): WNHNN, SYGVQD (reference sequence). The CDR3 sequence is CASSERRGAADTQYF. CDR3 sequence (DNA): TGCGCCAGCAGTGAGCGTCGGGGGGCCGCAGATACGCAGTATTTT.

V is TRBV27 and J is TRBJ2-7; no clear D gene. CDR3 length: 14 amino acids. Looked up from germline, CDR1 is MNHEY and CDR2 is SMNVEV (reference sequence). Trimming cost V 1 base and J 6 bases, with 13 bases left between them. CDR3 DNA sequence: TGTGCCAGCAGTTTATGGTCTGGAGCTGGCGAGCAGTACTTC. It specifies CASSLWSGAGEQYF.

This clone was seen more than once but under ten times. The chain employs TRBV7-9 and TRBJ1-5, with D perhaps matching TRBD1 (5 bases). V lost 2 bases, J lost 6 bases, and 11 bases lay in between. From germline, CDR1 is SEHNR and CDR2 FQNEAQ (reference sequence). The length of the CDR3 is 14 residues. The CDR3 loop is CASSLTRDSQPQHF. CDR3 coding DNA: TGTGCCAGCAGCTTAACCAGGGATAGTCAGCCCCAGCATTTT. Complete variable domain (other parts from reference TRBV7-9 and TRBJ1-5): DTGVSQNPRHKITKRGQNVTFRCDPISEHNRLYWYRQTLGQGPEFLTYFQNEAQLEKSRLLSDRFSAERPKGSFSTLEIQRTEQGDSAMYLCASSLTRDSQPQHFGDGTRLSIL.

This clone came up a few times. The chain is built from TRBV11-2 and TRBJ1-3; D is unresolved. In germline, CDR1 is SGHAT, CDR2 FQNNGV. Trimming took 5 bases from V and 0 from J, leaving 2 bases between them. The CDR3 consists of 12 residues. This chain's CDR3 is CASSRSGNTIYF. In nucleotides, the CDR3 is TGTGCCAGCAGCCGCTCTGGAAACACCATATATTTT.

This clone was recorded a few times. The chain is built from TRBV6-6 and TRBJ2-7; a possible D gene is TRBD1 (6 bases). Trimming pared 8 bases from V and 3 bases from J, leaving 14 bases between. Germline values: CDR1 MNHNY, CDR2 SVGAGI (reference sequence). This CDR3 region has 13 residues. The CDR3 DNA follows: TGTGCCAGCGGCGGACAGCGATACTACGAGCAGTACTTC. It specifies CASGGQRYYEQYF.

This clone was detected only a few times. The genes are TRBV19 and TRBJ2-7, with 9 bases lining up with TRBD1. The junction had 7 bases not matched to a gene; V was cut back by 4 bases and J by 3 bases. CDR3 length equals 15 residues. Germline V lookup: CDR1 LNHDA, CDR2 SQIVND (reference sequence). Here the CDR3 reads CASSTLGTGSYEQYF. The CDR3 DNA is TGTGCCAGTAGTACGCTCGGGACAGGGAGCTACGAGCAGTACTTC.

This chain links TRBV7-9 with TRBJ2-1; tentative D call: TRBD1 (6 bases). Germline assignment: CDR1 SEHNR and CDR2 FQNEAQ (reference sequence). This CDR3 contains 16 residues. Trimming removed 1 base from V and 0 bases from J, with 10 bases in between. The chain's CDR3 is CASSLGGHGSYNEQFF. CDR3 in DNA: TGTGCCAGCAGCTTAGGGGGGCATGGCTCCTACAATGAGCAGTTCTTC. Drawing the rest from reference TRBV7-9 and TRBJ2-1, the complete variable domain is DTGVSQNPRHKITKRGQNVTFRCDPISEHNRLYWYRQTLGQGPEFLTYFQNEAQLEKSRLLSDRFSAERPKGSFSTLEIQRTEQGDSAMYLCASSLGGHGSYNEQFFGPGTRLTVL.

This clone was counted between two and nine times. The J gene is TRBJ1-1, the V gene TRBV7-2, with a tentative D call TRBD1 (6 bases). V shed 1 base and J shed 11 bases, with 14 bases lying between them. Germline V gives CDR1 SGHTA, CDR2 FQGNSA. The CDR3 sequence is 13 residues long. The CDR3 loop reads CASSLVRGAGAFF. As DNA, the CDR3 is TGTGCCAGCAGCTTAGTCCGGGGGGCGGGGGCTTTCTTT.

This clone was picked up a small number of times. The rearrangement joins TRBV6-6 to TRBJ2-5, with TRBD2 identical over 7 bases. The CDR3 has 16 residues. CDR1 and CDR2 (germline): MNHNY, SVGAGI (reference sequence). The V gene end was trimmed by 1 base and the J gene end by 5 bases; junction bases not matched to a gene: 10. The CDR3 coding sequence is TGTGCCAGCAGTTACTTACTAGCGCGAACCCGGGAGACCCAGTACTTC. The encoded protein is CASSYLLARTRETQYF.

Only a few counts were recorded for this clone. CDR3 nucleotide sequence: TGTGCCAGCAGCCAAGTAGGGGTGGGAGGGCCGGGGGAGCAGTACTTC. As protein: CASSQVGVGGPGEQYF. This chain connects TRBV4-2 to TRBJ2-7; 7 nucleotides match TRBD2. Germline V lookup: CDR1 LGHNA, CDR2 YNFKEQ. V was clipped by 1 base and J by 7 bases; unmatched bases: 13. The CDR3 totals 16 residues.

The chain uses TRBV7-9 and TRBJ1-2; D ambiguous. This CDR3 has 14 amino acids. Germline assignment: CDR1 SEHNR and CDR2 FQNEAQ (reference sequence). V gave up 0 bases and J gave up 6 bases, with 11 bases separating them. The CDR3 region is CASSLAAPRDGYTF. Here the CDR3 DNA reads TGTGCCAGCAGCTTAGCGGCCCCTCGGGATGGCTACACCTTC.

This clone has just a few counts. The rearrangement joins TRBV5-4 to TRBJ2-7; 7 nucleotides agree with TRBD1. V was clipped by 4 bases and J by 4 bases; unmatched bases: 2. CDR1 SGHNT and CDR2 YYREEE come from the germline V gene (reference sequence). This CDR3 is 12 amino acids long. This CDR3 is CASSRDSYEQYF. The CDR3 nucleotides are TGTGCCAGCAGCCGGGACAGTTACGAGCAGTACTTC.

This chain joins TRBV18 and TRBJ1-3; tentatively, D is TRBD1 (6 bases). CDR3 length equals 15 residues. With 5 bases removed from V and 0 bases from J, the gap between germline ends came to 11 bases. CDR1 is KGHSH and CDR2 is LQKENI in the germline V gene. CDR3 amino acids: CASSSRTDSGNTIYF. The CDR3 bases are TGTGCCAGCTCATCCCGGACAGACTCTGGAAACACCATATATTTT.

This rearrangement joins TRBV13 to TRBJ2-2; 11 positions agree with TRBD2. The V segment lost 3 bases and the J segment 3 bases; nucleotides outside the gene matches: 12. The V gene's germline CDR1 is PRHDT and CDR2 FYEKMQ (reference sequence). The CDR3 spans 19 residues. The DNA of the CDR3 is TGTGCCAGCAGCTTGAGGGGTAGCGGGGGGGCCTTTGACACCGGGGAGCTGTTTTTT. Its protein product is CASSLRGSGGAFDTGELFF. Filled out from reference TRBV13 and TRBJ2-2, the complete variable domain reads AAGVIQSPRHLIKEKRETATLKCYPIPRHDTVYWYQQGPGQDPQFLISFYEKMQSDKGSIPDRFSAQQFSDYHSELNMSSLELGDSALYFCASSLRGSGGAFDTGELFFGEGSRLTVL.

A few counts support this clone. The chain has TRBV5-4 and TRBJ2-1, with 9 bases matching TRBD1. The CDR3 has 14 residues. The germline CDR1 and CDR2 sequences are SGHNT and YYREEE (reference sequence). Trimming at V came to 7 bases and at J to 8 bases, leaving 10 bases not matched to a gene. CDR3 amino acids: CASFGRDRVDEQFF. The CDR3 bases are TGTGCCAGCTTCGGGCGGGACAGGGTGGATGAGCAGTTCTTC.

This chain uses TRBV6-1 with TRBJ2-1; the match to TRBD2 covers 9 bases. The V gene end was trimmed by 3 bases and the J gene end by 3 bases; junction bases not matched to a gene: 3. The CDR3 consists of 15 residues. Germline lookup yields CDR1 MNHNS and CDR2 SASEGT. CDR3 DNA sequence: TGTGCCAGCAGTGACGGGACTAGCAGCTACAATGAGCAGTTCTTC. It is translated as CASSDGTSSYNEQFF.

This clone has just a few counts. The chain employs TRBV13 and TRBJ2-7; TRBD2 matches 15 bases. The CDR3 is made up of 17 amino acids. The germline V gene has CDR1 PRHDT and CDR2 FYEKMQ (reference sequence). V shed 4 bases, J shed 7 bases, and the junction held 11 bases outside the gene matches. CDR3 DNA sequence: TGTGCCAGCAGCTCAGGACTAGCGGGAGGGCCACTTGGTGAGCAGTACTTC. It encodes CASSSGLAGGPLGEQYF.

In this sample, this clone turned up many times. The CDR3 sequence is CASSTAPGQVYNYGYTF. Here the CDR3 DNA reads TGCGCCAGCAGCACGGCACCGGGACAAGTCTATAACTATGGCTACACCTTC. The gene calls are TRBV5-1 and TRBJ1-2, with D perhaps matching TRBD1 (6 bases). The CDR3 sequence is 17 residues long. Germline CDR1 is SGHRS and CDR2 is YFSETQ. With 4 bases removed from V and 1 base from J, the gap between germline ends came to 20 bases. The full variable domain, with the rest looked up from reference TRBV5-1 and TRBJ1-2, is KAGVTQTPRYLIKTRGQQVTLSCSPISGHRSVSWYQQTPGQGLQFLFEYFSETQRNKGNFPGRFSGRQFSNSRSEMNVSTLELGDSALYLCASSTAPGQVYNYGYTFGSGTRLTVV.

A remark on this clone: Germline is not matched at one junction end, which may reflect a read error. The chain combines TRBV28 with TRBJ1-2; D is possibly TRBD1 (6 bases). Germline lookup yields CDR1 MDHEN and CDR2 SYDVKM. This CDR3 is 13 amino acids long. The CDR3 bases are TGTACCAGCAGGATACAGGGAGACTATGGCTACACCTTC. Its protein is CTSRIQGDYGYTF.

V gene TRBV27 combines with J gene TRBJ2-7, with TRBD2 matching 10 bases. The germline V gene has CDR1 MNHEY and CDR2 SMNVEV (reference sequence). The CDR3 consists of 16 residues. Trimming took 0 bases from V and 5 from J; bases not matched to a gene: 7. Here the CDR3 reads CASSLSIRLAGDEQYF. The CDR3 coding sequence is TGTGCCAGCAGTTTATCGATTCGCCTAGCGGGAGACGAGCAGTACTTC.

This clone was counted between two and nine times. This chain links TRBV2 with TRBJ1-3, with D unclear. This CDR3 is built from 14 residues. V lost 2 bases and J 1 base, leaving 6 bases between the germline ends. CDR1 is SNHLY, CDR2 FYNNEI, per germline. CDR3 nucleotides: TGTGCCAGCAGTGAATTAGTGTCTGGAAACACCATATATTTT. This encodes CASSELVSGNTIYF.

The rearrangement joins TRBV14 to TRBJ2-5, with no clear D. The CDR3 covers 13 residues. From germline, CDR1 is SGHDN and CDR2 FVKESK. Deletions cut 1 base from V and 5 bases from J, with 8 bases between. The CDR3 loop reads CASSQGARETQYF. The DNA of the CDR3 is TGTGCCAGCAGCCAAGGTGCACGGGAGACCCAGTACTTC.

This clone was seen only a few times. The chain carries TRBV13 and TRBJ1-1; TRBD1 might be the D (6 bases). Germline V gene data show CDR1 as PRHDT and CDR2 as FYEKMQ (reference sequence). Trimming shortened V by 0 bases and J by 4 bases, and 9 bases separated the two germline ends. This CDR3 is built from 14 residues. Here the CDR3 reads CASSLGQGLTEAFF. In nucleotides, the CDR3 is TGTGCCAGCAGCTTAGGGCAGGGGCTCACTGAAGCTTTCTTT.

This clone showed up just a few times. The rearrangement joins TRBV2 to TRBJ2-5; weak D call: TRBD2 (6 bases). The CDR3 extends over 12 amino acids. V gave up 8 bases and J gave up 4 bases, with 11 bases separating them. Germline V lookup: CDR1 SNHLY, CDR2 FYNNEI. Here the CDR3 DNA reads TGTGCCAGCGATGGGCGGGGAGAGACCCAGTACTTC. It yields the protein CASDGRGETQYF.

The V call is TRBV15, the J call TRBJ1-2, with TRBD1 identical over 11 bases. The CDR3 is 18 amino acids. Germline lookup yields CDR1 LNHNV and CDR2 YYDKDF (reference sequence). V gave up 5 bases and J gave up 3 bases; unmatched junction bases: 14. For the CDR3, the DNA is TGTGCCACCAGCCGGGGGACAGGGGGAGGATATCGTCACTATGGCTACACCTTC. It is translated as CATSRGTGGGYRHYGYTF.